This is a list of T cell receptor beta chains from one sample in a study of blood T cells in healthy people across ages. TCRdb redid the calling of the 5' RACE reads with MiXCR, one entry per CDR3 protein. The sample lists 790,000 or so distinct CDR3 sequences; less than 60% were seen once. The source material was blood. The source is an elderly man in good health. Each CDR3 is given with its conserved first and last residue. Each record gives: V gene, CDR3 protein.

>TRBV11-2
CASSLVAGGLEQFF
>TRBV5-1
CASSWQGSQETQYF
>TRBV2
CARGQGRYEQYF
>TRBV11-2
CASSPLSGRGETRYF
>TRBV7-2
CASSLGRGGGSTDTQYF
>TRBV27
CASSQGAVHEQYF
>TRBV20-1
CSARKAGIIYNEQFF
>TRBV6-2/TRBV6-3
CASSRAKIQGTDTQYF
>TRBV21-1
CASSFYSGTGGKETQYF
>TRBV4-3
CASSPGGRANVLTF
>TRBV25-1
CASSEYPEENGGRPSYEQYF
>TRBV3-1
CASSQDSARGNEQFF
>TRBV6-5
CASSSRQGTGTQYF
>TRBV10-3
CAISEIGREQYF
>TRBV20-1
CSAGGLAGQETQYF
>TRBV7-3
CASSFTSLPTDTQYF
>TRBV12-3/TRBV12-4
CASSVTDSGRRANEQFF
>TRBV5-1
CASSLVGGEILAGSTDTQYF
>TRBV28
CASTPGAFNQETQYF
>TRBV6-1
CASRTQGPGEQYF
>TRBV7-2
CASSPSLAGTYNEQYF
>TRBV2
CASGAFSSGANVLTF
>TRBV20-1
CSALKTPGGETQYF
>TRBV20-1
CSASAGQGAHEQYF
>TRBV20-1
CSAPPGLDYNEQYF
>TRBV12-3/TRBV12-4
CASSVTSYEQYF
>TRBV11-2
CASSPTSLEQYF
>TRBV29-1
CSVLPGTGTGELFF
>TRBV20-1
CSARGASAYEQYF
>TRBV28
CASTPGLPPGNEQFF
>TRBV7-6
CASSTGTNTGELFF
>TRBV15
CATSRTLQGNSNQPQHF